This TCR beta chain was captured by sequencing in a study of T cells in Graves' hyperthyroidism and ophthalmopathy. Regarding the study as a whole: Classification by a 13 V-J model distinguished ophthalmopathy from stable hyperthyroidism.

PBMCs were sourced from approximately 10 ml fresh peripheral blood. The CDR3 consists of 15 residues. The germline V gene has CDR1 KGHSH and CDR2 LQKENI. Trimming stripped 1 base from V and 2 bases from J, with 11 bases between. Authors of the study amplified TCR beta CDR3 regions from RNA transcripts. TCR CDR3 regions were first amplified by RT-PCR with HTBI primers. TCRdb processed the multiplex PCR reads anew with MiXCR; each CDR3 protein has one entry. The table includes roughly 360,000 distinct CDR3 sequences, approximately 13% detected once. This clonotype has more than one count but fewer than ten. Its target is unknown.

The sample comprised blood. V is TRBV18 and J is TRBJ2-5, with D perhaps TRBD2 (5 bases). The TCR was taken from a man aged 25 to 45 with Graves' hyperthyroidism that later progressed to Graves' ophthalmopathy. This chain's CDR3 is CASSPRQAVQETQYF. CDR3 coding DNA: TGTGCCAGCTCACCACGGCAAGCGGTGCAAGAGACCCAGTACTTC.